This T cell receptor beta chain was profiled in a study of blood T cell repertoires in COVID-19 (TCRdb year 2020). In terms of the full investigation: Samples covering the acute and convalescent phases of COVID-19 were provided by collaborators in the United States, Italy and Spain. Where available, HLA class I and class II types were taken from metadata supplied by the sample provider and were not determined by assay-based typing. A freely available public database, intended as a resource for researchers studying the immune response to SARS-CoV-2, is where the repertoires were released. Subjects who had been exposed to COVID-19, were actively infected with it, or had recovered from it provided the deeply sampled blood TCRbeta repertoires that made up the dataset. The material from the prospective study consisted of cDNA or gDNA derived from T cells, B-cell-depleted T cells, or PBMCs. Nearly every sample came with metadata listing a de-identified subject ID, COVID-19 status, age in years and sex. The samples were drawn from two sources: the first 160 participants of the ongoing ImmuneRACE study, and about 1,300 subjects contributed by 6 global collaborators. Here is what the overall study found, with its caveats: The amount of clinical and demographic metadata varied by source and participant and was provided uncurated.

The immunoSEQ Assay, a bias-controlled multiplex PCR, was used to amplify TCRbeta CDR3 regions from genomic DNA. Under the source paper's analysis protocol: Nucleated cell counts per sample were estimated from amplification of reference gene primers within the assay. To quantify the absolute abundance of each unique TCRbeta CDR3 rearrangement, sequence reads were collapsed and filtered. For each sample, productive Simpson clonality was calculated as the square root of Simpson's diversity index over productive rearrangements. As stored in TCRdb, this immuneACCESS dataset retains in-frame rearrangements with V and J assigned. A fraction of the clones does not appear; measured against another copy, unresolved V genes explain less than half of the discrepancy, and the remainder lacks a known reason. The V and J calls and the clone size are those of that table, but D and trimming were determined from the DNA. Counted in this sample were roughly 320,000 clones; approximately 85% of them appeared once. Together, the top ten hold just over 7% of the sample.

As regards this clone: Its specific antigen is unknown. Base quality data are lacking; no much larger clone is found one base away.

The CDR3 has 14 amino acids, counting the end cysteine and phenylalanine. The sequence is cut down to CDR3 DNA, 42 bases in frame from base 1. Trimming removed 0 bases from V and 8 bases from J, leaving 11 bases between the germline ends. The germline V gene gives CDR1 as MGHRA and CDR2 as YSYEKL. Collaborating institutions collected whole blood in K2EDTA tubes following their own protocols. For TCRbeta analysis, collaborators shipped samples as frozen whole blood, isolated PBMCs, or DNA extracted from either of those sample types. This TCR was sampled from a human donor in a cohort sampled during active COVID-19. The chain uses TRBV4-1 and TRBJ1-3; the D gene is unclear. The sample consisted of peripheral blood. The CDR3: CASSQDRQADTIYF. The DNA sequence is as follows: TGCGCCAGCAGCCAAGATCGGCAGGCTGACACCATATATTTT.